Listed here are 28 T cell receptor beta chains from one sample, sequenced in a study of brain T cells in children with intractable seizures. Sequenced by immunoSEQ multiplex PCR; TCRdb stores in-frame clones only, minus some. The table records about 80,000 clones, around nine tenths of them present only once. The sample in question was peripheral blood, obtained at surgery. These receptor sequences come from a girl aged 2-10 years with Rasmussen encephalitis and intractable seizures.

The chain is built from TRBV11-2 and TRBJ2-2; no reliable D call. There are 13 residues in the CDR3. CDR1 is SGHAT, CDR2 FQNNGV, per germline. Trimming cost V 4 bases and J 5 bases, with 8 bases left between them. The CDR3 region has the DNA TGTGCCAGCAGCTCACAGTTGACCGGGGAGCTGTTTTTT. As protein: CASSSQLTGELFF. The full variable domain, in which reference TRBV11-2 and TRBJ2-2 provide the parts outside the CDR3, is EAGVAQSPRYKIIEKRQSVAFWCNPISGHATLYWYQQILGQGPKLLIQFQNNGVVDDSQLPKDRFSAERLKGVDSTLKIQPAKLEDSAVYLCASSSQLTGELFFGEGSRLTVL.

The chain carries TRBV28 and TRBJ1-6; D remains unclear. Germline CDR1 is MDHEN and CDR2 is SYDVKM. Trimming removed 11 bases from V and 1 base from J, with 15 bases in between. This CDR3 comprises 15 residues. This CDR3 is CACRGAASYNSPLHF. The CDR3 bases are TGTGCCTGCCGGGGTGCGGCGTCCTATAATTCACCCCTCCACTTT.

This chain uses TRBV14 with TRBJ2-3; a weak D match, TRBD2 (5 bases). Germline-derived CDR1 and CDR2 are SGHDN and FVKESK. The CDR3 contains 14 residues. V was shortened by 2 bases and J by 6 bases, with 12 bases between the two germline ends. DNA for the CDR3: TGTGCCAGCAGCCAAACGCCGGGGAGCGATACGCAGTATTTT. Translating it yields CASSQTPGSDTQYF.

The V and J genes are TRBV7-9 and TRBJ2-7, with a possible D match to TRBD2 (6 bases). CDR1 SEHNR and CDR2 FQNEAQ come from the germline V gene (reference sequence). The CDR3 length is 17 residues. The V and J ends lost 3 bases and 0 bases respectively, with 18 bases between them. CDR3 bases: TGTGCCAGCAGCTTGACATTCTCCGGGAGAGGCTCCTACGAGCAGTACTTC. Its translation: CASSLTFSGRGSYEQYF.

This clone was found once. CDR3: CASSIDRGKNGFGAQGGNQPQHF. CDR3 in DNA: TGTGCCAGTAGTATAGATCGGGGTAAAAATGGTTTTGGGGCCCAAGGGGGCAATCAGCCCCAGCATTTT. The rearrangement uses TRBV19 and TRBJ1-5; possibly TRBD1 for D (5 bases). There are 23 residues in the CDR3. Germline V gives CDR1 LNHDA, CDR2 SQIVND (reference sequence). The germline V and J ends were trimmed by 0 bases and 2 bases, with 32 bases remaining between them. The full variable domain, rest sourced from reference TRBV19 and TRBJ1-5, is DGGITQSPKYLFRKEGQNVTLSCEQNLNHDAMYWYRQDPGQGLRLIYYSQIVNDFQKGDIAEGYSVSREKKESFPLTVTSAQKNPTAFYLCASSIDRGKNGFGAQGGNQPQHFGDGTRLSIL.

The V call is TRBV28, the J call TRBJ1-2; 12 positions match TRBD1. This CDR3 has 16 amino acids. V lost 5 bases, J lost 4 bases, and 8 bases stayed unmatched. Per germline, CDR1 MDHEN and CDR2 SYDVKM. As DNA, the CDR3 is TGTGCCAGCAGTCCGAACCGGGACAGGGGGCTCTATGGCTACACCTTC. Its protein is CASSPNRDRGLYGYTF.

The chain uses TRBV6-1 and TRBJ2-7; D call uncertain. Germline V gives CDR1 MNHNS, CDR2 SASEGT. V was shortened by 1 base and J by 0 bases, with 10 bases between the two germline ends. The CDR3 runs to 15 residues. The CDR3 protein is CASSEGHSNSYEQYF. Here the CDR3 DNA reads TGTGCCAGCAGTGAAGGCCACAGTAACTCCTACGAGCAGTACTTC.

V is TRBV25-1 and J is TRBJ2-3; TRBD1 matches at 7 bases. Germline V gene lookup returns CDR1 MGHDK and CDR2 SYGVNS. The V gene end was trimmed by 4 bases and the J gene end by 5 bases; junction bases not matched to a gene: 9. The CDR3 runs to 15 residues. CDR3 loop: CASSGGQGVGDTQYF. The CDR3 bases are TGTGCCAGCAGTGGAGGTCAGGGGGTCGGAGATACGCAGTATTTT.

This clone occurred once. V is TRBV5-1 and J is TRBJ1-1; D may be TRBD1 (6 bases). V gave up 3 bases and J gave up 3 bases, with 15 bases separating them. This CDR3 region has 15 residues. Germline loops: CDR1 SGHRS, CDR2 YFSETQ. CDR3 in amino acids: CASSSSETGHTEAFF. Here the CDR3 DNA reads TGCGCCAGCAGCTCCTCGGAAACAGGGCACACTGAAGCTTTCTTT.

This chain joins TRBV15 and TRBJ1-6; 7 bases map to TRBD1. This CDR3 has 14 residues. The germline V gene has CDR1 LNHNV and CDR2 YYDKDF (reference sequence). V trimming: 2 bases; J trimming: 6 bases; junction bases outside the gene matches: 1. The CDR3 coding sequence is TGTGCCACCAGCAGAAGACAGGGTAATTCACCCCTCCACTTT. Its protein product is CATSRRQGNSPLHF.

The gene calls are TRBV28 and TRBJ2-2; TRBD1 matches at 9 bases. The V gene's germline CDR1 is MDHEN and CDR2 SYDVKM. CDR3 length: 15 amino acids. After removal of 3 bases from V and 7 bases from J, the junction contained 6 bases not matched to a gene. The CDR3 DNA reads TGTGCCAGCAGTTTTGGACAGGGGCGTGGCGGGGAGCTGTTTTTT. It encodes CASSFGQGRGGELFF.

This clone was found once. V usage is TRBV3-1 (or the pseudogene TRBV3-2) and J usage is TRBJ1-3; 9 bases line up with TRBD1. The germline gives CDR1 LGHDT, CDR2 YNNKEL (reference sequence). Trimming took 2 bases from V and 0 from J; bases not matched to a gene: 20. The CDR3 has 22 amino acids. CDR3 in amino acids: CASSQRLPKPGTGLHSGNTIYF. The CDR3 region has the DNA TGTGCCAGCAGCCAAAGATTGCCTAAGCCCGGGACAGGGCTCCACTCTGGAAACACCATATATTTT.

The genes are TRBV27 and TRBJ1-5, with 7 bases identical to TRBD1. This CDR3 is built from 18 residues. Germline CDR1 is MNHEY and CDR2 is SMNVEV (reference sequence). V lost 5 bases and J lost 3; bases outside the gene matches: 16. CDR3 sequence (DNA): TGTGCCAGCAGTCCCGTTAAGGTCGACAGGGCCTTCAATCAGCCCCAGCATTTT. Residues: CASSPVKVDRAFNQPQHF.

This sequence joins TRBV9 and TRBJ2-3; D perhaps matches TRBD2 (6 bases). Looked up from germline, CDR1 is SGDLS and CDR2 is YYNGEE. V was cut by 0 bases and J by 1 base, with 12 bases left in between. There are 16 residues in the CDR3. The CDR3 DNA is TGTGCCAGCAGCGTAGTCGTCTCTAGCGGCACAGATACGCAGTATTTT. Amino acids: CASSVVVSSGTDTQYF.

The chain uses TRBV30 and TRBJ1-1; D is possibly TRBD1 (6 bases). Trimming took off 5 bases at V and 1 base at J, with 11 bases between the two ends. The CDR3 length is 13 residues. The germline V gene has CDR1 GTSNPN and CDR2 SVGIG (reference sequence). The CDR3 sequence: CAWDGQSNTEAFF. CDR3 coding DNA: TGTGCCTGGGACGGACAGTCGAACACTGAAGCTTTCTTT.

This rearrangement joins TRBV5-4 to TRBJ1-6; 10 nucleotides align to TRBD1. The V gene end was trimmed by 3 bases and the J gene end by 7 bases; junction bases not matched to a gene: 1. CDR1 and CDR2 from the germline V gene are SGHNT and YYREEE (reference sequence). The CDR3 extends over 14 amino acids. The CDR3 coding sequence is TGTGCCAGCAGCTCGACAGGGGGCAATTCACCCCTCCACTTT. It translates to CASSSTGGNSPLHF.

This chain connects TRBV5-6 to TRBJ1-5; D remains ambiguous. The V gene's germline CDR1 is SGHDT and CDR2 YYEEEE. Trimming removed 1 base from V and 2 bases from J, with 7 bases in between. This CDR3 spans 14 amino acids. The DNA for the CDR3 is TGTGCCAGCAGCTTGAGCGGGGGCAATCAGCCCCAGCATTTT. Amino acid sequence: CASSLSGGNQPQHF.

The chain employs TRBV2 and TRBJ2-7, with a weak D call TRBD2 (5 bases). This CDR3 comprises 14 residues. The germline V gene encodes CDR1 SNHLY and CDR2 FYNNEI. V lost 6 bases and J 2 bases, leaving 14 bases between the germline ends. The CDR3 sequence: CASRQGLRPYEQYF. The CDR3, as DNA: TGTGCCAGCAGGCAAGGACTCCGGCCCTACGAGCAGTACTTC.

CDR3 DNA sequence: TGTGCCAGCAGTGAAGCGGGACTAGAGCAGTTCTTC. Translating gives CASSEAGLEQFF. This chain connects TRBV2 to TRBJ2-1; 7 bases are a match to TRBD2. This CDR3 spans 12 amino acids. Germline lookup yields CDR1 SNHLY and CDR2 FYNNEI. The junction had 0 bases not matched to a gene; V was cut back by 0 bases and J by 10 bases.

The genes are TRBV2 and TRBJ2-7; 7 bases map to TRBD1. The germline V gene has CDR1 SNHLY and CDR2 FYNNEI. The ends lost 10 bases at V and 4 bases at J; junction bases unmatched: 13. There are 14 residues in the CDR3. The CDR3 reads CAIVGQERPYEQYF. The DNA of the CDR3 is TGTGCCATCGTCGGACAGGAAAGGCCGTACGAGCAGTACTTC.

The gene calls are TRBV24-1 and TRBJ2-2; D not resolved. The CDR3 covers 17 residues. Germline CDR1 is KGHDR and CDR2 is SFDVKD. Deletions cut 5 bases from V and 2 bases from J, with 17 bases between. CDR3 nucleotide sequence: TGTGCCACCAGTGCCGACCACTGGACGGTTAACACCGGGGAGCTGTTTTTT. Translation: CATSADHWTVNTGELFF.

The V gene is TRBV5-1, the J gene TRBJ1-2; D remains unclear. The CDR3 spans 12 residues. Germline values: CDR1 SGHRS, CDR2 YFSETQ. V was cut by 7 bases and J by 7 bases, with 14 bases left in between. The CDR3 loop is CASYNSDGGYTF. The CDR3 DNA is TGCGCCAGCTATAACTCCGACGGTGGCTACACCTTC.

V is TRBV27 and J is TRBJ2-1; possibly TRBD2 for D (5 bases). Germline CDR1 reads MNHEY; CDR2 reads SMNVEV (reference sequence). The CDR3 has 15 residues. V shed 4 bases and J shed 9 bases, with 19 bases lying between them. The CDR3 region has the DNA TGTGCCAGCAGTTCCCCTACTAGTTCCGGCGGTGAGCAGTTCTTC. It is translated as CASSSPTSSGGEQFF.

The CDR3 DNA reads TGTGCCAGTCGACTCGGACAGGAGGGCGAGCAGTACTTC. Its protein is CASRLGQEGEQYF. The genes are TRBV12-3 or TRBV12-4 and TRBJ2-7; possibly TRBD1 for D (7 bases). The CDR3 covers 13 residues. The germline V and J ends were trimmed by 9 bases and 6 bases, with 18 bases remaining between them.

The V gene is TRBV13, the J gene TRBJ2-7, with D hard to call. The CDR3 contains 13 residues. Germline V gene data show CDR1 as PRHDT and CDR2 as FYEKMQ (reference sequence). Trimming pared 3 bases from V and 5 bases from J, leaving 11 bases between. As DNA, the CDR3 is TGTGCCAGCAGCTTTCATAATTCACACGAGCAGTACTTC. Its translation: CASSFHNSHEQYF. The full variable domain, rest sourced from reference TRBV13 and TRBJ2-7, is AAGVIQSPRHLIKEKRETATLKCYPIPRHDTVYWYQQGPGQDPQFLISFYEKMQSDKGSIPDRFSAQQFSDYHSELNMSSLELGDSALYFCASSFHNSHEQYFGPGTRLTVT.

The chain is built from TRBV24-1 and TRBJ2-5; maybe TRBD2 (6 bases). The V gene's germline CDR1 is KGHDR and CDR2 SFDVKD. The CDR3 totals 13 residues. Trimming left V 6 bases short and J 5 bases short, with 12 bases between. The CDR3 DNA reads as TGTGCCACCAGTCGCAGGGAGGATGAGACCCAGTACTTC. Translation gives CATSRREDETQYF.

The count of this clone is one. The gene calls are TRBV19 and TRBJ2-3; 11 bases are a match to TRBD1. The CDR3 has 16 residues. Per the germline V gene, CDR1 is LNHDA and CDR2 is SQIVND (reference sequence). Trimming at V came to 5 bases and at J to 4 bases, leaving 8 bases not matched to a gene. The DNA for the CDR3 is TGTGCCAGTAGTGATTTTGGGACAGGGGGACCAGATACGCAGTATTTT. This sequence encodes CASSDFGTGGPDTQYF.

This chain links TRBV9 with TRBJ2-3; D is perhaps TRBD2 (6 bases). V was pared by 4 bases and J by 2 bases, with 14 bases between. This CDR3 is 15 amino acids long. Germline V gene lookup returns CDR1 SGDLS and CDR2 YYNGEE. CDR3 DNA sequence: TGTGCCAGCAGCCCCCGGGAGCGCCCCACAGATACGCAGTATTTT. Its protein product is CASSPRERPTDTQYF.